The next 22 T cell receptor beta chains were all read from a single sample in a study of blood T cells in healthy people across ages. Sample-barcoded 5' priming and a J-beta primer mix drove a second PCR of about 6 to 12 cycles. TCRdb itself ran the 5' RACE reads through MiXCR, one entry per CDR3 protein. The data hold roughly 700,000 distinct CDR3 sequences, with around 25% observed a single time. This sample was also put to use in a study of T cells of mothers and their children.

Material: blood. The origin of the receptors is a boy aged 5-17 years in good health.

Here the CDR3 reads CASSYGRLAGNEQFF. The CDR3 nucleotides read TGTGCCAGCAGTTACGGTAGACTAGCGGGCAATGAGCAGTTCTTC. The chain couples TRBV6-5 to TRBJ2-1, with 10 bases matching TRBD2. The CDR3 has 15 amino acids. Trimming cost V 2 bases and J 6 bases; bases outside gene matches: 4. The germline V gene has CDR1 MNHEY and CDR2 SVGAGI.

This clonotype turned up a few times. The CDR3 DNA reads as TGCAGTGTGTTCGGACTAGCGGGAGAGCTGACAGATACGCAGTATTTT. This encodes CSVFGLAGELTDTQYF. V and J are TRBV20-1 and TRBJ2-3; 13 nucleotides agree with TRBD2. The CDR3 contains 16 residues. Germline V gene lookup returns CDR1 DFQATT and CDR2 SNEGSKA (reference sequence). V dropped 7 bases and J dropped 3; count of bases not matched to a gene: 10.

This clonotype was seen more than once but under ten times. One junction end does not reproduce the germline sequence, and a read error may be involved. The chain uses TRBV5-1 and TRBJ1-4; 8 nucleotides match TRBD1. Germline-derived CDR1 and CDR2 are SGHRS and YFSETQ. This CDR3 has 16 residues. CDR3 in DNA: TGCGCCAGCAGCCAAGACGGACAGGGCGGGCATGAAGAACTGTTTTTT. Protein sequence: CASSQDGQGGHEELFF. The full variable domain, with the rest looked up from reference TRBV5-1 and TRBJ1-4, is KAGVTQTPRYLIKTRGQQVTLSCSPISGHRSVSWYQQTPGQGLQFLFEYFSETQRNKGNFPGRFSGRQFSNSRSEMNVSTLELGDSALYLCASSQDGQGGHEELFFGSGTQLSVL.

This clonotype has just a few counts. The chain has TRBV20-1 and TRBJ2-5, with D unclear. Per the germline V gene, CDR1 is DFQATT and CDR2 is SNEGSKA (reference sequence). V lost 3 bases to trimming and J lost 5 bases, with 16 bases between them. CDR3 length: 14 residues. CDR3 sequence reads: CSASGVGLAETQYF. The CDR3 DNA reads TGCAGTGCTAGTGGAGTGGGCTTGGCGGAGACCCAGTACTTC.

V and J are TRBV6-6 and TRBJ2-7; D gene unclear. Germline values: CDR1 MNHNY, CDR2 SVGAGI (reference sequence). V gave up 0 bases and J gave up 1 base, with 7 bases separating them. The CDR3 is made up of 14 amino acids. CDR3: CASSYSTTSYEQYF. The CDR3 DNA is TGTGCCAGCAGTTACTCGACAACTTCCTACGAGCAGTACTTC.

This clonotype turned up a few times. This chain connects TRBV5-6 to TRBJ1-5; the D is unclear. The CDR3 runs 13 residues. CDR1 is SGHDT, CDR2 YYEEEE, per germline. V lost 7 bases, J lost 2 bases, and 10 bases lay in between. CDR3 residues: CASGYAGNQPQHF. DNA of the CDR3: TGTGCCAGCGGATACGCAGGCAATCAGCCCCAGCATTTT.

The V and J genes are TRBV19 and TRBJ2-5, with a possible D match to TRBD1 (6 bases). This CDR3 spans 16 amino acids. Trimming stripped 3 bases from V and 4 bases from J, with 18 bases between. Germline V lookup: CDR1 LNHDA, CDR2 SQIVND (reference sequence). CDR3 DNA sequence: TGTGCCAGTAGTATCCTTTACGGACAGAAGATAGAGACCCAGTACTTC. As protein: CASSILYGQKIETQYF.

This clonotype was seen a handful of times. The chain joins TRBV5-5 to TRBJ2-1, with 9 bases aligning to TRBD1. The end of the DNA is better explained by TRBJ2-7, so the J call may be wrong. The V gene's germline CDR1 is SGHKS and CDR2 YYEKEE (reference sequence). This CDR3 region has 14 residues. The CDR3 loop reads CASSSGQGRDEQYF. The CDR3 nucleotides are TGTGCCAGCAGCTCTGGACAGGGGAGGGACGAGCAGTACTTC.

A few counts support this clonotype. The J gene is TRBJ2-3, the V gene TRBV27, with D possibly being TRBD1 (6 bases). This CDR3 region has 17 residues. Germline V gene sequence: CDR1 MNHEY, CDR2 SMNVEV (reference sequence). Trimming stripped 7 bases from V and 0 bases from J, with 20 bases between. CDR3 protein: CASNPLLRGTSTDTQYF. The CDR3 nucleotides are TGTGCCAGCAATCCTTTGCTCAGGGGAACTAGCACAGATACGCAGTATTTT.

The genes are TRBV5-1 and TRBJ2-7; D is possibly TRBD2 (6 bases). CDR3 length: 14 amino acids. V was trimmed by 0 bases and J by 3 bases, leaving 10 bases between them. Germline values: CDR1 SGHRS, CDR2 YFSETQ. This chain's CDR3 is CASSLASASYEQYF. The CDR3 DNA reads as TGCGCCAGCAGCTTGGCTAGCGCCAGCTACGAGCAGTACTTC.

This clonotype was counted ten times or more. The chain couples TRBV12-3 or TRBV12-4 to TRBJ2-5, with D uncertain. The CDR3 is 13 amino acids. Deletions cut 3 bases from V and 4 bases from J, with 9 bases between. The CDR3: CASSFTDPETQYF. CDR3 coding DNA: TGTGCCAGCAGTTTCACGGACCCAGAGACCCAGTACTTC.

Note on this clonotype: Compared with germline, one end of the junction differs, possibly owing to a read error. The chain uses TRBV10-3 and TRBJ2-7; 7 bases map to TRBD1. CDR3 size: 15 residues. Germline V lookup: CDR1 ENHRY, CDR2 SYGVKD. The DNA for the CDR3 is TGTGCCATCAATGAGCCGACAGGGCCGCCCTACGAGCAGTACTTC. Its translation is CAINEPTGPPYEQYF.

This sequence joins TRBV19 and TRBJ2-7; D may be TRBD1 (6 bases). The CDR3 runs 14 residues. Germline V CDR1 and CDR2: LNHDA, SQIVND (reference sequence). The V end was cut by 5 bases, the J end by 6 bases, with 17 bases between. The CDR3 coding sequence is TGTGCCAGTAGTCGACAGGATCAGCAACGCGAGCAGTACTTC. It codes for CASSRQDQQREQYF. Variable domain in full (rest from reference TRBV19 and TRBJ2-7): DGGITQSPKYLFRKEGQNVTLSCEQNLNHDAMYWYRQDPGQGLRLIYYSQIVNDFQKGDIAEGYSVSREKKESFPLTVTSAQKNPTAFYLCASSRQDQQREQYFGPGTRLTVT.

The V call is TRBV6-6, the J call TRBJ2-2; the D is unclear. The V and J ends lost 7 bases and 1 base respectively, with 10 bases between them. The CDR3 contains 14 residues. Germline V CDR1 and CDR2: MNHNY, SVGAGI (reference sequence). The CDR3 bases are TGTGCCAGCACTCTGGACCGGAACACCGGGGAGCTGTTTTTT. This translates into CASTLDRNTGELFF.

This rearrangement joins TRBV24-1 to TRBJ2-2, with unresolved D. Trimming removed 3 bases at V and 10 bases at J, with 14 bases between. Germline V lookup: CDR1 KGHDR, CDR2 SFDVKD. The CDR3 sequence is 14 residues long. DNA of the CDR3: TGTGCCACCAGTGATGCGGACCTTTCGGCGGAGCTGTTTTTT. It yields the protein CATSDADLSAELFF.

There are a few counts of this clonotype. The chain has TRBV6-6 and TRBJ2-7; TRBD2 might be the D (5 bases). The length of the CDR3 is 15 residues. V lost 0 bases and J lost 6, with 15 bases in between. In germline, CDR1 is MNHNY, CDR2 SVGAGI (reference sequence). The CDR3 is CASSYSNGERSEQYF. The CDR3 coding sequence is TGTGCCAGCAGTTACTCGAACGGGGAGAGGAGCGAGCAGTACTTC.

This clonotype was seen a few times. The genes are TRBV25-1 and TRBJ2-6; D remains ambiguous. Germline CDR1 is MGHDK and CDR2 is SYGVNS. This CDR3 has 16 amino acids. V lost 2 bases and J lost 0, with 8 bases in between. The CDR3 sequence is CASSEGRVSGANVLTF. CDR3 sequence (DNA): TGTGCCAGCAGTGAAGGAAGGGTCTCTGGGGCCAACGTCCTGACTTTC.

This clonotype was observed a handful of times. The V gene is TRBV18, the J gene TRBJ2-1; possibly TRBD1 or TRBD2 for D (5 bases each). Trimming pared 1 base from V and 0 bases from J, leaving 10 bases between. The CDR3 consists of 16 residues. From germline, CDR1 is KGHSH and CDR2 LQKENI. The CDR3 sequence: CASSPQAGSSYNEQFF. The DNA of the CDR3 is TGTGCCAGCTCACCACAGGCAGGGAGCTCCTACAATGAGCAGTTCTTC.

The rearrangement uses TRBV7-2 and TRBJ1-1; tentative D call: TRBD1 (6 bases). Germline V CDR1 and CDR2: SGHTA, FQGNSA. The V end lost 0 bases, the J end lost 2 bases, and 16 bases lay between the germline ends. The length of the CDR3 is 17 residues. CDR3 loop: CASSLALIGGLNTEAFF. The DNA for the CDR3 is TGTGCCAGCAGCTTAGCGCTGATAGGGGGGCTTAACACTGAAGCTTTCTTT.

The rearrangement uses TRBV14 and TRBJ2-5, with D possibly being TRBD1 (5 bases). The DNA matches TRBJ2-7 better at its end, which makes the J call doubtful. Germline V gene data show CDR1 as SGHDN and CDR2 as FVKESK. This CDR3 spans 16 amino acids. The CDR3 reads CASSQDGAGPTYEQYF. Here the CDR3 DNA reads TGTGCCAGCAGCCAAGATGGGGCAGGACCAACCTACGAGCAGTACTTC.

The table lists this clonotype with a few counts. The J gene is TRBJ2-1, the V gene TRBV6-6; 9 bases are shared with TRBD2. V lost 0 bases and J lost 4; bases outside the gene matches: 4. The CDR3 contains 16 residues. CDR1 is MNHNY and CDR2 is SVGAGI in the germline V gene (reference sequence). Written as DNA, the CDR3 is TGTGCCAGCAGTTACTCGCGGGGGGGCAGTTACAATGAGCAGTTCTTC. The encoded protein is CASSYSRGGSYNEQFF.

The gene calls are TRBV7-2 and TRBJ2-7; 8 bases align to TRBD2. In germline, CDR1 is SGHTA, CDR2 FQGNSA. J lost 6 bases, V lost 1 base, and 8 bases had no gene match. There are 15 residues in the CDR3. The CDR3: CASSLEGGLAAEQYF. The CDR3 DNA reads TGTGCCAGCAGCTTAGAGGGTGGACTAGCAGCCGAGCAGTACTTC.